Each of the 25 T cell receptor beta chains below was sequenced from the same sample in a study of chemoradiotherapy in HPV16-positive cancers. Clones were sequenced by immunoSEQ multiplex PCR, and TCRdb holds only the in-frame ones, with some missing. The data hold about 53,000 clones, with more than 75% observed a single time. The sequences come from blood, collected from a patient who underwent chemoradiotherapy. Receptors were obtained from a human donor with HPV-associated anogenital cancer.

V is TRBV19 and J is TRBJ2-3; 7 bases line up with TRBD1. V was pared by 3 bases and J by 1 base, with 7 bases of the junction left unmatched. Looked up from germline, CDR1 is LNHDA and CDR2 is SQIVND (reference sequence). The CDR3 is 16 amino acids. The CDR3 here is CASSIAGGGGTDTQYF. Written as DNA, the CDR3 is TGTGCCAGTAGTATCGCAGGGGGTGGGGGCACAGATACGCAGTATTTT.

The J gene is TRBJ2-7, the V gene TRBV5-6, with D tentatively TRBD1 (5 bases). CDR1 is SGHDT, CDR2 YYEEEE, per germline. This CDR3 has 13 residues. V dropped 0 bases and J dropped 5 bases, with 9 bases sitting between them. The CDR3: CASSLVGANEQYF. The DNA for the CDR3 is TGTGCCAGCAGCTTGGTAGGGGCCAACGAGCAGTACTTC.

This chain connects TRBV7-2 to TRBJ2-7; D perhaps matches TRBD1 (6 bases). Germline values: CDR1 SGHTA, CDR2 FQGNSA. The CDR3 runs to 15 residues. The V end was cut by 6 bases, the J end by 3 bases, with 18 bases between. The CDR3 loop reads CASRLEDSNFYEQYF. The CDR3 DNA follows: TGTGCCAGCAGATTGGAGGACAGTAACTTCTACGAGCAGTACTTC.

The CDR3 nucleotides read TGTGCCAGTAGGGACAGGGGTTACGAGCAGTACTTC. Translated, it gives CASRDRGYEQYF. J is TRBJ2-7 and V is TRBV19, with 9 positions matching TRBD1. The CDR3 spans 12 residues. The V segment lost 6 bases and the J segment 4 bases; nucleotides outside the gene matches: 1. CDR1 is LNHDA, CDR2 SQIVND, per germline (reference sequence).

The rearrangement links TRBV29-1 to TRBJ1-5; the D gene is possibly TRBD1 (5 bases). Trimming left V 6 bases short and J 2 bases short, with 14 bases between. This CDR3 region has 14 residues. Germline CDR1 is SQVTM and CDR2 is ANQGSEA. In nucleotides, the CDR3 is TGCAGCGTCCTTTGGGGGGTTGGCAATCAGCCCCAGCATTTT. This gives the protein CSVLWGVGNQPQHF.

The chain employs TRBV6-5 and TRBJ1-1; D ambiguous. The length of the CDR3 is 14 residues. From germline, CDR1 is MNHEY and CDR2 SVGAGI. The V and J ends lost 6 bases and 0 bases respectively, with 11 bases between them. This CDR3 reads CASSSPRLNTEAFF. CDR3 bases: TGTGCCAGCAGCTCTCCCCGACTGAACACTGAAGCTTTCTTT.

The chain has TRBV5-4 and TRBJ2-1; the D gene is possibly TRBD2 (6 bases). Looked up from germline, CDR1 is SGHNT and CDR2 is YYREEE (reference sequence). The CDR3 runs to 15 residues. The ends were cut back, 4 bases at V and 0 bases at J, with 11 bases in the middle. The CDR3 loop is CASSRDSSSYNEQFF. As DNA, the CDR3 is TGTGCCAGCAGCCGGGACTCGAGCTCCTACAATGAGCAGTTCTTC.

The chain employs TRBV6-5 and TRBJ1-2; D gene unclear. Germline loops: CDR1 MNHEY, CDR2 SVGAGI. This CDR3 has 11 amino acids. The V end lost 4 bases, the J end lost 7 bases, and 7 bases lay between the germline ends. The CDR3 sequence is CASSFSGGYTF. The CDR3 bases are TGTGCCAGCAGTTTCTCAGGTGGCTACACCTTC.

The rearrangement links TRBV5-8 to TRBJ2-4; 11 bases are shared with TRBD2. The CDR3 is 14 amino acids. V shed 0 bases and J 7 bases; nucleotides not matched to a gene: 0. Germline CDR1 and CDR2: SGHTS and YDEGEE. The CDR3 here is CASSLGLAGNIQYF. CDR3 bases: TGTGCCAGCAGCTTGGGACTAGCGGGGAACATTCAGTACTTC.

The rearrangement links TRBV10-3 to TRBJ2-2; no clear D gene. Germline loops: CDR1 ENHRY, CDR2 SYGVKD. The V gene lost 7 bases and the J gene lost 4 bases, with 13 bases spanning the gap. CDR3 length: 14 amino acids. Written as DNA, the CDR3 is TGTGCCATCAATCACGGTGACCCCACCGGGGAGCTGTTTTTT. This gives the protein CAINHGDPTGELFF.

V gene TRBV4-1 combines with J gene TRBJ2-7, with TRBD2 matching 11 bases. The V gene end was trimmed by 4 bases and the J gene end by 5 bases; junction bases not matched to a gene: 4. CDR3 length equals 14 residues. From germline, CDR1 is MGHRA and CDR2 YSYEKL. The DNA for the CDR3 is TGCGCCAGCAGCCCTAGCGGGAGGCAGAACGAGCAGTACTTC. This encodes CASSPSGRQNEQYF.

This chain connects TRBV5-4 to TRBJ1-5, with D hard to call. V lost 4 bases, J lost 0 bases, and 8 bases lay in between. The CDR3 sequence is 14 residues long. Germline CDR1 reads SGHNT; CDR2 reads YYREEE (reference sequence). This chain's CDR3 is CASSGRISNQPQHF. The DNA for the CDR3 is TGTGCCAGCAGCGGAAGGATTAGCAATCAGCCCCAGCATTTT.

The chain is built from TRBV9 and TRBJ2-2, with no clear D. Germline V CDR1 and CDR2: SGDLS, YYNGEE. CDR3 length equals 13 residues. With 0 bases removed from V and 5 bases from J, the gap between germline ends came to 5 bases. CDR3 DNA sequence: TGTGCCAGCAGCGTAGCTCCGACCGGGGAGCTGTTTTTT. This codes for CASSVAPTGELFF.

V gene TRBV7-3 combines with J gene TRBJ2-3; D is uncertain. In germline, CDR1 is SGHTA, CDR2 FQGTGA. Between the trimmed V and J ends, which lost 1 base and 0 bases, there was a span of 8 bases. The CDR3 runs to 15 residues. The chain's CDR3 is CASSLRLPSTDTQYF. CDR3 coding DNA: TGTGCCAGCAGCTTAAGGCTTCCTAGCACAGATACGCAGTATTTT. The entire variable domain, with the rest obtained from reference TRBV7-3 and TRBJ2-3, is as follows: GAGVSQTPSNKVTEKGKYVELRCDPISGHTALYWYRQSLGQGPEFLIYFQGTGAADDSGLPNDRFFAVRPEGSVSTLKIQRTERGDSAVYLCASSLRLPSTDTQYFGPGTRLTVL.

V usage is TRBV25-1 and J usage is TRBJ2-4; 12 positions match TRBD2. This CDR3 comprises 13 residues. Germline values: CDR1 MGHDK, CDR2 SYGVNS. The junction had 0 bases not matched to a gene; V was cut back by 8 bases and J by 4 bases. CDR3 DNA sequence: TGTGCCAGCGGACTAGCGGGAAAAAACATTCAGTACTTC. The encoded protein is CASGLAGKNIQYF.

The J gene is TRBJ2-3, the V gene TRBV25-1, with D unresolved. The CDR3 extends over 15 amino acids. In germline, CDR1 is MGHDK, CDR2 SYGVNS. V shed 3 bases and J shed 2 bases, with 12 bases lying between them. The CDR3 protein is CASSDWALNTDTQYF. The DNA for the CDR3 is TGTGCCAGCAGTGATTGGGCCTTGAACACAGATACGCAGTATTTT. Supplemented by reference TRBV25-1 and TRBJ2-3, the full variable domain reads EADIYQTPRYLVIGTGKKITLECSQTMGHDKMYWYQQDPGMELHLIHYSYGVNSTEKGDLSSESTVSRIRTEHFPLTLESARPSHTSQYLCASSDWALNTDTQYFGPGTRLTVL.

The rearrangement joins TRBV7-6 to TRBJ2-7; perhaps TRBD2 as D (6 bases). V shed 0 bases and J shed 5 bases, with 11 bases lying between them. From germline, CDR1 is SGHVS and CDR2 FNYEAQ. The CDR3 has 14 amino acids. The CDR3 bases are TGTGCCAGCAGCTTAGCCAAAGCGGGCGACGAGCAGTACTTC. Its protein is CASSLAKAGDEQYF. Combining the CDR3 with reference TRBV7-6 and TRBJ2-7 gives the whole variable domain GAGVSQSPRYKVTKRGQDVALRCDPISGHVSLYWYRQALGQGPEFLTYFNYEAQQDKSGLPNDRFSAERPEGSISTLTIQRTEQRDSAMYRCASSLAKAGDEQYFGPGTRLTVT.

The chain has TRBV7-9 and TRBJ2-1; tentatively, D is TRBD1 (6 bases). Trimming shortened V by 2 bases and J by 6 bases, and 17 bases separated the two germline ends. Per germline, CDR1 SEHNR and CDR2 FQNEAQ (reference sequence). The CDR3 has 16 residues. The CDR3 nucleotides read TGTGCCAGCAGCTTAACAGGGTCAGGGGTTTCCAATGAGCAGTTCTTC. Translated: CASSLTGSGVSNEQFF.

V usage is TRBV10-2 and J usage is TRBJ1-1; 7 bases fit TRBD1. Germline lookup yields CDR1 WSHSY and CDR2 SAAADI. Trimming took 0 bases from V and 3 from J; bases not matched to a gene: 10. This CDR3 has 17 residues. For the CDR3, the DNA is TGCGCCAGCAGTGAGTCGCCTCACAGGGGTGTTGACACTGAAGCTTTCTTT. This encodes CASSESPHRGVDTEAFF.

The V and J genes are TRBV5-6 and TRBJ2-3; D perhaps matches TRBD2 (5 bases). Germline V lookup: CDR1 SGHDT, CDR2 YYEEEE. Trimming removed 7 bases at V and 4 bases at J, with 13 bases between. This CDR3 is built from 13 residues. CDR3 amino acids: CASHEGGADTQYF. The DNA for the CDR3 is TGTGCCAGCCACGAGGGCGGCGCAGATACGCAGTATTTT.

The chain links TRBV2 to TRBJ1-5; no firm D call. The V end was cut by 4 bases, the J end by 0 bases, with 10 bases between. The CDR3 extends over 15 amino acids. Germline V gene data show CDR1 as SNHLY and CDR2 as FYNNEI. Here the CDR3 reads CASSVTGNSNQPQHF. The CDR3 region has the DNA TGTGCCAGCAGTGTGACCGGGAATAGCAATCAGCCCCAGCATTTT.

V usage is TRBV6-1 and J usage is TRBJ2-5; TRBD1 agrees at 7 bases. Losses at the gene ends were 8 bases for V and 5 bases for J; bases not matched to a gene: 8. Germline values: CDR1 MNHNS, CDR2 SASEGT. This CDR3 contains 13 residues. CDR3 in DNA: TGTGCCAGCTCGGCAGGGGGAAGGGAGACCCAGTACTTC. Its protein is CASSAGGRETQYF.

The V gene is TRBV7-2, the J gene TRBJ2-3; D perhaps matches TRBD2 (6 bases). The germline V and J ends were trimmed by 2 bases and 0 bases, with 9 bases remaining between them. Germline-derived CDR1 and CDR2 are SGHTA and FQGNSA. This CDR3 spans 15 amino acids. CDR3 DNA: TGTGCCAGCAGCTTAAGCGGGTTGAGCACAGATACGCAGTATTTT. This gives the protein CASSLSGLSTDTQYF.

The rearrangement links TRBV10-1 to TRBJ2-1; either TRBD1 or TRBD2 may fit D (5 bases each). There are 13 residues in the CDR3. V gave up 8 bases and J gave up 4 bases, with 12 bases separating them. In germline, CDR1 is WNHNN, CDR2 SYGVQD (reference sequence). The CDR3 region has the DNA TGCGCCAGCGGGGGTGGATATTACAATGAGCAGTTCTTC. Protein sequence: CASGGGYYNEQFF.

The rearrangement links TRBV10-1 to TRBJ2-7; 9 nucleotides agree with TRBD1. This CDR3 is built from 16 residues. V gave up 7 bases and J gave up 5 bases; unmatched junction bases: 15. CDR1 is WNHNN, CDR2 SYGVQD, per germline (reference sequence). In DNA, the CDR3 is TGCGCCAGCACCCCCCCCCTAGGGGACAGGGCACACGAGCAGTACTTC. Translation: CASTPPLGDRAHEQYF.